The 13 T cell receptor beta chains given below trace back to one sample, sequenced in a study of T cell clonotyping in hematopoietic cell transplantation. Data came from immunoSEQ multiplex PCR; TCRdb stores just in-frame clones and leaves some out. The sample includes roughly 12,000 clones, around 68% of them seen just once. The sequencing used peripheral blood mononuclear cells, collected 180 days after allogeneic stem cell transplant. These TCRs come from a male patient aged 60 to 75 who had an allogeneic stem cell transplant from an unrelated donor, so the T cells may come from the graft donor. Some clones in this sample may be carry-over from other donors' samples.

The CDR3 here is CASSLYLASGYTF. The CDR3 DNA reads as TGTGCCAGCAGCTTATATTTGGCTTCTGGCTACACCTTC. The chain is built from TRBV7-9 and TRBJ1-2, with D hard to call. Trimming removed 2 bases from V and 7 bases from J, with 11 bases in between. Germline-derived CDR1 and CDR2 are SEHNR and FQNEAQ (reference sequence). This CDR3 comprises 13 residues.

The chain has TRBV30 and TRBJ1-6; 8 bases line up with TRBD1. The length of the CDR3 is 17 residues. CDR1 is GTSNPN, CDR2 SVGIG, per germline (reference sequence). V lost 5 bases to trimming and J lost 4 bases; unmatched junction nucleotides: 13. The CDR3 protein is CAWDRGTGGFYNSPLHF. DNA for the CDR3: TGTGCCTGGGATAGGGGGACAGGAGGATTTTATAATTCACCCCTCCACTTT.

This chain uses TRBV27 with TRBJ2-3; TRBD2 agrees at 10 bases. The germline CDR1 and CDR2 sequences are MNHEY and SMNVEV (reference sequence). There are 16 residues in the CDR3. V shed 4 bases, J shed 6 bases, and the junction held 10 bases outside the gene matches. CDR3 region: CASSYIAGGVWDTQYF. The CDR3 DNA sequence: TGTGCCAGCAGTTACATAGCGGGAGGCGTTTGGGATACGCAGTATTTT.

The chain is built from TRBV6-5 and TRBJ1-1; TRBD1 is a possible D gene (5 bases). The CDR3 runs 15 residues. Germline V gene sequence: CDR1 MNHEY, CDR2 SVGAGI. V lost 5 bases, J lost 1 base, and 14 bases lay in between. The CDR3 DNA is TGTGCCAGCAGTCCCACCGACAGCCCGAACACTGAAGCTTTCTTT. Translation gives CASSPTDSPNTEAFF.

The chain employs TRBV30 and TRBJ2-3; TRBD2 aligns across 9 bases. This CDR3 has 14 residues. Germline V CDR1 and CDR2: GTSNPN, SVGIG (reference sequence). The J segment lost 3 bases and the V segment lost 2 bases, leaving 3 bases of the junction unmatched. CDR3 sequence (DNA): TGTGCCTGGAGTAAGGGACTAGCTACAGATACGCAGTATTTT. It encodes CAWSKGLATDTQYF. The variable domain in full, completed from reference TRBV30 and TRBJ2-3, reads SQTIHQWPATLVQPVGSPLSLECTVEGTSNPNLYWYRQAAGRGLQLLFYSVGIGQISSEVPQNLSASRPQDRQFILSSKKLLLSDSGFYLCAWSKGLATDTQYFGPGTRLTVL.

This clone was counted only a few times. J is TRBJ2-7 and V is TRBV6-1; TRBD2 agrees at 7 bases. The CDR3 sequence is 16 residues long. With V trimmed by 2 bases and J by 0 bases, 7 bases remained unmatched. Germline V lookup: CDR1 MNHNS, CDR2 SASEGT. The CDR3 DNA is TGTGCCAGCAGTGAATTATGGGGGGGTAGCTCCTACGAGCAGTACTTC. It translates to CASSELWGGSSYEQYF.

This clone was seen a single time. In nucleotides, the CDR3 is TGTGCCAGCAACCGAGGAGCGGGTCGGGAGACCCAGTACTTC. Translating gives CASNRGAGRETQYF. This rearrangement joins TRBV6-5 to TRBJ2-5; a weak D match, TRBD2 (6 bases). CDR1 is MNHEY and CDR2 is SVGAGI in the germline V gene. This CDR3 comprises 14 residues. Trimming removed 7 bases from V and 5 bases from J, with 17 bases in between.

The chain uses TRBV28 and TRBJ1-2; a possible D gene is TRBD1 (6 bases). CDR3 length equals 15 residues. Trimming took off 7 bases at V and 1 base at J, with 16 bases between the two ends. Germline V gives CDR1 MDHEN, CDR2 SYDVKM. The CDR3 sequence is CASKRRDTLNYGYTF. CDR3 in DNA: TGTGCCAGCAAGCGCCGGGACACCCTTAACTATGGCTACACCTTC.

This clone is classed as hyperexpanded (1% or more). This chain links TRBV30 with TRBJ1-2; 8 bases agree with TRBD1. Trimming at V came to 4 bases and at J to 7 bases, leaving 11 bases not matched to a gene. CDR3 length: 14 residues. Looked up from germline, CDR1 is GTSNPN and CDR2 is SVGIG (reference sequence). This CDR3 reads CAWIFPGGQRGYTF. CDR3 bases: TGTGCCTGGATTTTCCCAGGGGGCCAACGTGGCTACACCTTC.

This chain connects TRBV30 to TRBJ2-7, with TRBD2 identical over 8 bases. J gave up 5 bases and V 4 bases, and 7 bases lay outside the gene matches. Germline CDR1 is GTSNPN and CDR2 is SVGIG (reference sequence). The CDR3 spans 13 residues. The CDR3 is CAWIRAGGNEQYF. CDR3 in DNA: TGTGCCTGGATAAGGGCGGGAGGAAACGAGCAGTACTTC.

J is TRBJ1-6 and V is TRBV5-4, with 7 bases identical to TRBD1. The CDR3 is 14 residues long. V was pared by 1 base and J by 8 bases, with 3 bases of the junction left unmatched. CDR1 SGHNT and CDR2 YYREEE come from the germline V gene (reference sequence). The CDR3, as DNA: TGTGCCAGCAGCTTGTCAGGGGGGGATTCACCCCTCCACTTT. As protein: CASSLSGGDSPLHF.

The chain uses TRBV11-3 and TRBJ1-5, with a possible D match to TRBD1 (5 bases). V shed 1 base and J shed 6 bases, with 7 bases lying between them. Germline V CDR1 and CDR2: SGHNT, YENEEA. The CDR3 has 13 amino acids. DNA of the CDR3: TGTGCCAGCAGCTTAGGGGGGATTCAGCCCCAGCATTTT. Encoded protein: CASSLGGIQPQHF.

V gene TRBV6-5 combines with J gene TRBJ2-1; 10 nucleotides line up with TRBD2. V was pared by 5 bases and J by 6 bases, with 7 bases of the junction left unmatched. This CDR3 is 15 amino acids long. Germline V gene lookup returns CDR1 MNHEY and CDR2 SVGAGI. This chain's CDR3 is CASSPRTSGINEQFF. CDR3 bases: TGTGCCAGCAGTCCCCGAACTAGCGGGATCAATGAGCAGTTCTTC.